This TCR beta chain was retrieved from a study of beta chain features in type 1 diabetes (dated by TCRdb to 2017 to 2018). Context from the whole study: Mean age, gender distribution, total cell number and subset yield did not differ between patients and healthy donors. A total of about 100,000,000 sorted cells were examined across all samples, and RNA yield correlated strongly with the number of cells per subset. The study compared TCRB repertoires of sorted circulating CD4+ T cell subsets between recently diagnosed type 1 diabetes patients and matched healthy donors. Regulatory and stem cell-like memory subsets were isolated from only 8 patients and roughly eight healthy donors, whereas naive and central memory subsets came from all 30 or so donors.

CDR1 and CDR2 are drawn from the germline V gene: MGHRA, YSYEKL. Trimming leaves V shorter by 3 bases and J shorter by 5 bases, with the junction holding 3 bases beyond the gene matches. Inclusive of the bounding cysteine and phenylalanine, the CDR3 is 14 residues long. Only the CDR3 part of the read is kept: 42 bases, read in frame from the first base. The full study reports these points: Fewer insertions and more nucleotide deletions at VDJ recombination sites were observed in patients with type 1 diabetes, implying thymic rearrangement abnormalities. Sequencing cDNA rather than genomic DNA could over-represent highly expressing activated cells, although activation and CD3 levels did not differ between groups. Shorter templates might be favored by PCR, yet because patient and control samples were amplified and corrected together, any such skew would affect both groups equally. Naive, central memory and regulatory TCRB repertoires appeared to be more similar among patients than among healthy donors. In all four CD4+ subsets, TCRB CDR3 length was moderately but significantly shorter in type 1 diabetes patients. Because the HLA sub-analyses included only small numbers of individuals, any influence of HLA type on TCRB rearrangement was left unresolved.

This clone has a handful of counts. Its antigen remains unidentified. One base away there is no much larger clone; base qualities are not given. The entire amount of isolated RNA was reverse transcribed using the High Capacity cDNA Reverse Transcription Kit, so the sequenced TCRB transcripts were expressed ones. Naive, central memory and regulatory T cell samples underwent deep immunoSEQ sequencing, averaging around 4 million total reads per sample. After sorted cells were lysed in RLT buffer, RNA was extracted with DNase-treated RNeasy Micro or Mini kits, with the choice depending on cell number. Each cell subset was processed on its own to prevent cross-contamination, while patient and healthy donor samples were processed together. Using the immunoSEQ multiplex PCR, TCRB sequences were amplified from cDNA into 87-bp fragments spanning the CDR3 region. The amplicons were sequenced using the Illumina HiSeq platform. On the authors' methods: PCR bias was corrected computationally using synthetic template baselines, and reads within Hamming distance 2 were collapsed, with unmergeable singletons discarded. Reads were aligned against IMGT to assign V, D and J genes, CDR3 length and insertions or deletions at six rearrangement sites. Within each subset, clonotype counts were normalized to sorted cell number, and only after that were true diversity and Gini coefficients computed with the tcR R package. The overlap coefficient, calculated on TCRB nucleotide sequences, was used to quantify repertoire sharing. Entries here come from immuneACCESS through TCRdb and include only in-frame sequences with V and J called. Some clones fail to appear in such tables; in the studies checked, an unresolved V gene covers under half of the shortfall, and the cause of the remainder is unknown. D and trimming come from the DNA, and the V and J calls and clone size come from that table. Within this sample are 300,000 to 400,000 clones, with around 8.5% of them counted one time only. The ten top clones hold 0.95% to 1.1% of the sample.

From each donor, a single peripheral blood sample of around 120 mL on average was drawn into heparinised tubes. A BD FACSAria II and a panel including CD45RO, CCR7, CD25, CD127, CD95 and CD27 were used to sort naive, central memory, regulatory and stem cell-like memory CD4+ T cells. Purity was above 98% for every sorted population. PBMCs were isolated right away by Lymphoprep density gradient centrifugation and were stained directly, without culture. To minimize batch effects, samples were stained and sorted in pairs, one healthy donor with one patient per experiment. The V and J segments used are TRBV4-1 and TRBJ2-2, with 7 central nucleotides matching TRBD1. This clonotype originated in a man aged 25-45 years with type 1 diabetes. Sequencing used central memory CD4+ T cells from blood. The CDR3 amino acid sequence is: CASSQGDRTGELFF. The DNA sequence reads TGCGCCAGCAGCCAGGGGGACAGAACCGGGGAGCTGTTTTTT.